This T cell receptor beta chain was identified in a study of blood T cell repertoires in COVID-19. Whole-study context: From the United States, Italy and Spain came samples of acute and convalescent COVID-19. PBMCs, B-cell-depleted T cells, or T cells provided the cDNA or gDNA that made up the material.

Methods used by the authors: Nucleated cell number was recorded as an estimate derived from reference gene primer amplification. This table comes from immunoSEQ multiplex PCR, and its TCRdb copy is limited to in-frame clones, with some not included. The V and J calls and clone size were taken over from that table, and D and trimming were inferred from the DNA. The data contain 50,000 to 75,000 clones, over 75% of them singletons. CDR1 is SGHVS, CDR2 FNYEAQ, per germline. This CDR3 comprises 14 residues. V was clipped by 5 bases and J by 7 bases; unmatched bases: 11. Sequencing used peripheral blood. The chain recombines TRBV7-6 with TRBJ2-7; TRBD1 aligns across 7 bases. This clonotype originated in a man aged 80 or over with active or convalescent COVID-19. In nucleotides, the CDR3 is TGTGCCAGCAGCCCCCCCGCAGGGGGATGGGAGCAGTACTTC. It codes for CASSPPAGGWEQYF. The variable domain in full, with the rest retrieved from reference TRBV7-6 and TRBJ2-7, is GAGVSQSPRYKVTKRGQDVALRCDPISGHVSLYWYRQALGQGPEFLTYFNYEAQQDKSGLPNDRFSAERPEGSISTLTIQRTEQRDSAMYRCASSPPAGGWEQYFGPGTRLTVT.